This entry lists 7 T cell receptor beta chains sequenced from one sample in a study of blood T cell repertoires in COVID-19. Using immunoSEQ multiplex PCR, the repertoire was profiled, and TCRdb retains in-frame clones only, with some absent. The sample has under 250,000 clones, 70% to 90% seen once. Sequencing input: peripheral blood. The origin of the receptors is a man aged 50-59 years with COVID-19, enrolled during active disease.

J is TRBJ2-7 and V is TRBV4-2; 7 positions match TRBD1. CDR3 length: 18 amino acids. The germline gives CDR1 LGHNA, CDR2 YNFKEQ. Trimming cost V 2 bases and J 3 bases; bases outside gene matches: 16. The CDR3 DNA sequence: TGTGCCAGCAGCCAAAAAGGAGTGACAGGGTCCATGGACTACGAGCAGTACTTC. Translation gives CASSQKGVTGSMDYEQYF.

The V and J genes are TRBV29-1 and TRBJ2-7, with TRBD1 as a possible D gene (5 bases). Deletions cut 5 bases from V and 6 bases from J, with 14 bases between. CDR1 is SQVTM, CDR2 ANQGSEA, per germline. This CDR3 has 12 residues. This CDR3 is CSVTDTHGEQYF. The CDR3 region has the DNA TGCAGCGTTACGGACACTCATGGCGAGCAGTACTTC.

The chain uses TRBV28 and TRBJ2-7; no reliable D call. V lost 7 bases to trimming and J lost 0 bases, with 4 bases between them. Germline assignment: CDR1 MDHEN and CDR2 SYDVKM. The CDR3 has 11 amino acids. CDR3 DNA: TGTGCCAGCACACACTCCTACGAGCAGTACTTC. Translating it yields CASTHSYEQYF.

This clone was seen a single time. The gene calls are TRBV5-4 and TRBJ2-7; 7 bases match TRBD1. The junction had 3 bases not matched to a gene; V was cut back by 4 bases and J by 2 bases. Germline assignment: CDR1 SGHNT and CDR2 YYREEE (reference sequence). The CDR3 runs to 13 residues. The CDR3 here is CASSTGVAYEQYF. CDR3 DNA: TGTGCCAGCAGCACAGGGGTGGCCTACGAGCAGTACTTC. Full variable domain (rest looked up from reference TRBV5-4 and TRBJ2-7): ETGVTQSPTHLIKTRGQQVTLRCSSQSGHNTVSWYQQALGQGPQFIFQYYREEENGRGNFPPRFSGLQFPNYSSELNVNALELDDSALYLCASSTGVAYEQYFGPGTRLTVT.

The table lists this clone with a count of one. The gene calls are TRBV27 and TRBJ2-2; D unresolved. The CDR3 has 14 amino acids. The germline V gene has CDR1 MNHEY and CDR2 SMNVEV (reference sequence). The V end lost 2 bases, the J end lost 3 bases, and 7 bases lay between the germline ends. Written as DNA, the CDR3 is TGTGCCAGCAGTTTAAGAACAGACACCGGGGAGCTGTTTTTT. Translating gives CASSLRTDTGELFF.

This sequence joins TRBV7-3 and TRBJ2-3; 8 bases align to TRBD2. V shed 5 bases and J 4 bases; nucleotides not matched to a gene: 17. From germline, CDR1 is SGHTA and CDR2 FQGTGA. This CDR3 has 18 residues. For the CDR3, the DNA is TGTGCCAGCAGCGAACGACCTCCGGGACTAGGGGGTTCAGATACGCAGTATTTT. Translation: CASSERPPGLGGSDTQYF.

The CDR3 region has the DNA TGTGCCAGCAGCGTAGGTGCAGGGGAGAACACGCAGTATTTT. Its protein product is CASSVGAGENTQYF. V gene TRBV9 combines with J gene TRBJ2-3, with D perhaps matching TRBD1 (6 bases). Germline V gene data show CDR1 as SGDLS and CDR2 as YYNGEE. V lost 0 bases and J lost 9, with 14 bases in between. The CDR3 has 14 amino acids.